This record concerns one T cell receptor beta chain sequence. This receptor's antigen is unknown. Per-nucleotide qualities are absent, and no much larger clonotype sits a single base away. The CDR3, from cysteine to phenylalanine, totals 15 residues. The retained sequence is limited to the CDR3, 45 bases, with the frame set at the first base. In the germline V gene (reference sequence), CDR1 corresponds to DFQATT and CDR2 to SNEGSKA. V lost 4 bases and J lost 2 bases, and the count of bases not matched to a germline gene is 4. The data were obtained in a study of CD8 T cells in ankylosing spondylitis (dated 2017 in TCRdb). Regarding the study in general: To find TCR variants linked to disease, the study profiled T cell receptor beta repertoires in ankylosing spondylitis patients and healthy donors. Peripheral blood samples were taken, and synovial fluid was additionally collected from ankylosing spondylitis patients. The full study cohort was made up of about 25 ankylosing spondylitis patients and fewer than 120 healthy donors. Study-wide findings and limitations: Some of the motif variants had been reported before in the synovial fluid and blood of reactive arthritis patients, a finding that suggests common disease-initiation mechanisms. Blood from ankylosing spondylitis patients appeared to be characterized by a TCR beta motif made up of seven or eight highly homologous amino acid variants. In peripheral blood, the disease-linked clones were found at relatively low frequencies and had a CD8+ phenotype. The disease-linked clones were reported to be significantly enriched in matched synovial fluid samples from ankylosing spondylitis patients.

The instrument was an Illumina HiSeq 2500. Quantitative 5'-RACE with molecular barcodes was used to prepare TCR beta libraries. Turning to the authors' computational methods: A new computational method, built on a probabilistic model of VDJ rearrangement, was used to identify disease-linked TCR variants. TCRdb cleaned the public reads at Q25 with fastp, built clones with MiXCR and kept in-frame beta chains. Rows merge per CDR3 protein into single entries with the most common DNA and genes. These V and J calls originate from TCRdb's pipeline instead of the authors' own analysis. The sample table contains about 390,000 distinct CDR3 sequences; only one count was recorded for about a fifth of them. Approximately 16% of the sample is taken by the ten largest.

Material for sequencing was blood, either unsorted or a sorted T cell fraction (not recorded which). The rearrangement combines TRBV20-1 with TRBJ2-1, with 11 middle bases fitting TRBD2. This clonotype originated in a male donor with ankylosing spondylitis. Here is the DNA: TGCAGTGCTACTCCGGGACTAGCGGCCTACAATGAGCAGTTCTTC. It is translated as CSATPGLAAYNEQFF.